This T cell receptor (beta chain) was captured in a study of PD-L1 blockade in urothelial cancer. Study-level information: Patients commenced atezolizumab in the mid-2010s, and it was given at 1,200 mg intravenously every 3 weeks. After treatment start, blood was analyzed at 3 weeks (second dose) and at 6 weeks. The number of prior chemotherapy regimens per patient was 0 to 3.

Time point defined: pretreatment peripheral blood. V dropped 7 bases and J dropped 6; count of bases not matched to a gene: 11. Germline V gives CDR1 SQVTM, CDR2 ANQGSEA. This CDR3 spans 14 amino acids. Details on this clone: Additional DNA sequences in this sample encode the identical CDR3.

TCRdb's table, derived via immunoSEQ multiplex PCR, lists solely in-frame clones and lacks some. The sample lists some 44,000 clones, more than 70% seen once, with roughly 15% in the top ten. Material: PBMCs, obtained around atezolizumab (anti-PD-L1) treatment. This clonotype was sampled from a man between 60 and 75 years old with urothelial cancer. The genes are TRBV29-1 and TRBJ2-1, with 8 nucleotides matching TRBD1. The CDR3 nucleotides read TGCAGCGGAGTTAAAGGGACAGGTAGCAATGAGCAGTTCTTC. This encodes CSGVKGTGSNEQFF.